These 11 T cell receptor beta chains came from one sample sequenced in a study of T cell responses to AZD1222 COVID-19 vaccine. Clones were read by immunoSEQ multiplex PCR, and TCRdb kept only the in-frame ones, dropping some. The table has 110,000 to 150,000 clones, 92% seen once. Sequencing was performed on peripheral blood, taken on day 0 of AZD1222 vaccination. Receptors were obtained from an adult in good health.

The chain links TRBV5-1 to TRBJ1-5; a weak D match, TRBD1 (5 bases). Germline V gene lookup returns CDR1 SGHRS and CDR2 YFSETQ. Trimming shortened V by 1 base and J by 6 bases, and 14 bases separated the two germline ends. CDR3 length: 15 residues. Here the CDR3 reads CASSLNGGIGQPQHF. Here the CDR3 DNA reads TGCGCCAGCAGCTTGAACGGGGGTATCGGTCAGCCCCAGCATTTT.

The chain is built from TRBV7-2 and TRBJ1-2, with D unclear. Germline assignment: CDR1 SGHTA and CDR2 FQGNSA. Trimming removed 1 base at V and 5 bases at J, with 8 bases between. CDR3 size: 13 residues. CDR3 residues: CASSLVTGYGYTF. In DNA, the CDR3 is TGTGCCAGCAGCTTAGTGACCGGGTATGGCTACACCTTC.

The CDR3: CASSIQGASTEAFF. In DNA, the CDR3 is TGTGCCAGCAGCATCCAGGGGGCGTCCACTGAAGCTTTCTTT. The chain couples TRBV7-2 to TRBJ1-1; 8 bases fit TRBD1. CDR1 and CDR2 (germline): SGHTA, FQGNSA. With 5 bases clipped from V and 4 bases from J, the junction kept 6 bases outside the gene matches. CDR3 length: 14 amino acids.

V is TRBV5-1 and J is TRBJ1-2; 12 positions agree with TRBD1. The germline gives CDR1 SGHRS, CDR2 YFSETQ. The CDR3 is made up of 16 amino acids. J lost 7 bases, V lost 0 bases, and 7 bases had no gene match. The CDR3 nucleotides are TGCGCCAGCAGCTTGGCCGGGACAGGGGGCGGAGCTGGCTACACCTTC. The encoded protein is CASSLAGTGGGAGYTF.

This sequence joins TRBV4-3 and TRBJ2-7; 9 positions match TRBD1. The germline CDR1 and CDR2 sequences are LGHNA and YSLEER. J gave up 7 bases and V 1 base, and 8 bases lay outside the gene matches. This CDR3 has 15 amino acids. The DNA for the CDR3 is TGCGCCAGCAGCCAAGTCTACAGGGGGCGTCGGGAGCAGTACTTC. Protein product: CASSQVYRGRREQYF.

The V gene is TRBV19, the J gene TRBJ1-5; D is uncertain. The CDR3 runs to 14 residues. V was trimmed by 5 bases and J by 5 bases, leaving 13 bases between them. Germline CDR1 and CDR2: LNHDA and SQIVND (reference sequence). CDR3 region: CASSPNAPDQPQHF. In nucleotides, the CDR3 is TGTGCCAGTAGTCCCAACGCCCCCGATCAGCCCCAGCATTTT. The whole variable domain, filled in from reference TRBV19 and TRBJ1-5, reads DGGITQSPKYLFRKEGQNVTLSCEQNLNHDAMYWYRQDPGQGLRLIYYSQIVNDFQKGDIAEGYSVSREKKESFPLTVTSAQKNPTAFYLCASSPNAPDQPQHFGDGTRLSIL.

This clone showed up many times. The chain uses TRBV6-5 and TRBJ2-6; unclear D gene. This CDR3 is built from 15 residues. The germline V gene encodes CDR1 MNHEY and CDR2 SVGAGI. V was trimmed by 7 bases and J by 2 bases, leaving 12 bases between them. The CDR3 DNA reads as TGTGCCAGCACTACGGGTTTAACTGGGGCCAACGTCCTGACTTTC. Amino acid sequence: CASTTGLTGANVLTF.

J is TRBJ2-3 and V is TRBV27; D ambiguous. The CDR3 consists of 15 residues. Germline V gene sequence: CDR1 MNHEY, CDR2 SMNVEV (reference sequence). V was trimmed by 3 bases and J by 2 bases, leaving 12 bases between them. The CDR3 loop is CASSFGRTPTDTQYF. In DNA, the CDR3 is TGTGCCAGCAGTTTTGGTAGGACCCCCACAGATACGCAGTATTTT.

The chain recombines TRBV7-9 with TRBJ1-5; 7 bases fit TRBD1. The junction had 21 bases not matched to a gene; V was cut back by 5 bases and J by 5 bases. The CDR3 extends over 19 amino acids. CDR1 and CDR2 from the germline V gene are SEHNR and FQNEAQ (reference sequence). The CDR3 DNA reads as TGTGCCAGCAGCATCATTGAGGGGGCGCTTAGTACTTCAGATCAGCCCCAGCATTTT. Protein product: CASSIIEGALSTSDQPQHF.

The rearrangement uses TRBV6-5 and TRBJ2-3; TRBD2 matches at 10 bases. V was clipped by 8 bases and J by 2 bases; unmatched bases: 7. CDR3 length: 15 residues. From germline, CDR1 is MNHEY and CDR2 SVGAGI. The CDR3 reads CASSGGTSATDTQYF. DNA of the CDR3: TGTGCCAGCTCCGGAGGGACTAGCGCCACAGATACGCAGTATTTT.

V gene TRBV6-5 combines with J gene TRBJ1-3; 10 bases agree with TRBD1. The CDR3 extends over 13 amino acids. V lost 7 bases to trimming and J lost 7 bases; unmatched junction nucleotides: 4. Germline-derived CDR1 and CDR2 are MNHEY and SVGAGI. The CDR3 DNA follows: TGTGCCAGCAAGACAGGGGGCGAGAACACCATATATTTT. Amino acids: CASKTGGENTIYF.